This T cell receptor (beta chain) was observed in a study of blood T cell repertoires in COVID-19. The wider study: From the United States, Italy and Spain came samples of acute and convalescent COVID-19. T cells, B-cell-depleted T cells, or PBMCs provided the cDNA or gDNA that served as material.

This CDR3 is built from 13 residues. Germline V gene sequence: CDR1 SQVTM, CDR2 ANQGSEA. Trimming pared 5 bases from V and 4 bases from J, leaving 14 bases between. Authors' data handling: For nucleated cells, counts were estimated from reference gene primer amplification. Only in-frame clones appear in the TCRdb table, and some are missing; sequencing was by immunoSEQ multiplex PCR. D and trimming come from the DNA, and the V and J calls and clone size come from that table. The sample lists tens of thousands of clones, roughly 83% occurring once. The rearrangement links TRBV29-1 to TRBJ2-5; a weak D match, TRBD1 (6 bases). The sequenced sample was peripheral blood. The TCR was taken from a human donor in a cohort sampled during active COVID-19. In nucleotides, the CDR3 is TGCAGCGTTTCATCAGGGGCTCCAGAGACCCAGTACTTC. Translation gives CSVSSGAPETQYF.